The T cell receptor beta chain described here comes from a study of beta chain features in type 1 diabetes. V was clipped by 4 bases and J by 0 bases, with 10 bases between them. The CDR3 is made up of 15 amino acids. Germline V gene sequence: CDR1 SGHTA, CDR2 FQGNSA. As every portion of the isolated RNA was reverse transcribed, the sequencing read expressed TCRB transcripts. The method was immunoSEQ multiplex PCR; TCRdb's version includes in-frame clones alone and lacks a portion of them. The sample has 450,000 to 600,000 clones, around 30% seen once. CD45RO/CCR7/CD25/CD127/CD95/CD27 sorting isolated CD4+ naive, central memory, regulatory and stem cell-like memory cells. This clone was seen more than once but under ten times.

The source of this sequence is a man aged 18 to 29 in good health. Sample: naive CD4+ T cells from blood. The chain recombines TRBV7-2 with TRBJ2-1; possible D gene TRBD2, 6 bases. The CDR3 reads CASSSTRGSYNEQFF. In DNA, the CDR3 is TGTGCCAGCAGCTCGACTAGAGGCTCCTACAATGAGCAGTTCTTC.